The text below deals with one TCR beta chain. Its antigen is undetermined. CDR3 size: 12 residues. V was trimmed by 4 bases and J by 7 bases, leaving 10 bases between them. Germline CDR1 and CDR2: SGHAT and FQNNGV. TCRdb's table, derived via immunoSEQ multiplex PCR, lists solely in-frame clones and lacks some. The sample has about 48,000 clones, around 80% seen once; the top ten hold under 9.5%. The sample is drawn from a study of OX40 agonist ivuxolimab in advanced cancers. Whole-study context: Partial responses, seen in three patients, involved one hepatocellular carcinoma and two cutaneous melanomas.

General observations from the study: The study did not work out the antigen specificity of the expanded peripheral T cells.

Sequenced here: CD4+ or CD8+ T cells sorted from blood, sampled in a trial of the OX40 agonist ivuxolimab. The clonotype originates from an adult with an advanced solid tumor such as melanoma, head and neck, liver or kidney cancer. The chain recombines TRBV11-2 with TRBJ1-1, with D possibly TRBD1 on 6 matching bases. DNA of the CDR3: TGTGCCAGCAGCTCTGTACAGGGTGAAGCTTTCTTT. The encoded protein is CASSSVQGEAFF.